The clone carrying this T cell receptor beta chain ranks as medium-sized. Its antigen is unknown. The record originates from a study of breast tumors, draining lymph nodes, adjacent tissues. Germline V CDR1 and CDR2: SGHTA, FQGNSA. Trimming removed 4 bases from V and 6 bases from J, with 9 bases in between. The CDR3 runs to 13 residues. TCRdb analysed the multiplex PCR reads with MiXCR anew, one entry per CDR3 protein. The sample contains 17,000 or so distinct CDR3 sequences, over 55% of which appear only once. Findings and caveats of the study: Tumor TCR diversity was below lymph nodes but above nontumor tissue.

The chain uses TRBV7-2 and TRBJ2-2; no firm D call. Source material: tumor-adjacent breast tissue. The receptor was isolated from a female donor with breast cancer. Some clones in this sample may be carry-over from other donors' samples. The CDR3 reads CASSSYEAGELFF. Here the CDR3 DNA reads TGTGCCAGCAGCTCATACGAGGCCGGGGAGCTGTTTTTT.